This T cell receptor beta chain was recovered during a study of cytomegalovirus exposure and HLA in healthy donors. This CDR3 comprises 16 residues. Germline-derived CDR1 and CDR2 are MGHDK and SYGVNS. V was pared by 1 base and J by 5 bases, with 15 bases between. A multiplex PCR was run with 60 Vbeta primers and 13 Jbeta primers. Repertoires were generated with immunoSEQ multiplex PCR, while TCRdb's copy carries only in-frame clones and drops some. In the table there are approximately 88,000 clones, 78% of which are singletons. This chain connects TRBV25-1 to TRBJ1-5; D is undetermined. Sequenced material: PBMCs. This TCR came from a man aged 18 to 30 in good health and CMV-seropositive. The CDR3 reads CASSESGGLADQPQHF. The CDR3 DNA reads TGTGCCAGCAGTGAATCAGGCGGGTTGGCAGATCAGCCCCAGCATTTT. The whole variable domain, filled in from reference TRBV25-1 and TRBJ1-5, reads EADIYQTPRYLVIGTGKKITLECSQTMGHDKMYWYQQDPGMELHLIHYSYGVNSTEKGDLSSESTVSRIRTEHFPLTLESARPSHTSQYLCASSESGGLADQPQHFGDGTRLSIL.